This T cell receptor beta chain was recovered during a study of cytomegalovirus exposure and HLA in healthy donors. Whole-study findings and limits: Sequencing had likely introduced a cluster of highly shared sequence variants as an artifact. The dataset shows that most TCR sequences were rare, while some public TCRs occurred in many donors. Analyses of presence/absence relied on an assumption of roughly uniform sequencing depth across donors. Of the V segments, some could not be distinguished, including TRBV6-2 and TRBV6-3, and were excluded.

Concerning this clone: What it binds is not known.

This CDR3 region has 14 residues. The V and J ends lost 1 base and 1 base respectively, with 7 bases between them. Germline lookup yields CDR1 MDHEN and CDR2 SYDVKM. The PCR employed 60 Vbeta primers together with 13 Jbeta primers. Repertoires were generated with immunoSEQ multiplex PCR, while TCRdb's copy carries only in-frame clones and drops some. This table holds about 130,000 clones. The rearrangement uses TRBV28 and TRBJ1-1; D gene unclear. The TCR comes from a man aged 18-30 years in good health and CMV-seronegative. Sequenced: PBMCs. CDR3 residues: CASSLFAANTEAFF. The CDR3 nucleotides are TGTGCCAGCAGTTTATTCGCGGCGAACACTGAAGCTTTCTTT.